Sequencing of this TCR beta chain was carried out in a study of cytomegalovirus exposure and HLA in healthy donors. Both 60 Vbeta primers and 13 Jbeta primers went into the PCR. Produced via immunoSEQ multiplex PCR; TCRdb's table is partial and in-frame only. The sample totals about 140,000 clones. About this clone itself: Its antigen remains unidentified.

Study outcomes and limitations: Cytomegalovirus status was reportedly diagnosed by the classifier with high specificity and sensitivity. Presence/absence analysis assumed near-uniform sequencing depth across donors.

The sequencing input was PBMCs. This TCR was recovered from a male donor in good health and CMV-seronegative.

Here the CDR3 DNA reads TGTGCCAGCAGCCACGCCGGTGATGGCTACACCTTC. Protein sequence: CASSHAGDGYTF. This chain uses TRBV11-1 with TRBJ1-2; D is undetermined. CDR1 and CDR2 from the germline V gene are SGHAT and FQDESV (reference sequence). Trimming stripped 5 bases from V and 6 bases from J, with 10 bases between. This CDR3 comprises 12 residues.